Listed here is a single T cell receptor (beta chain). What it binds is not known. The data were obtained in a study of lymphopenia after photon versus proton radiotherapy. Study observations and caveats: After lymphocyte nadir, photon-treated repertoires showed oligoclonal expansion, especially CD8+ Temra. Relative stability marked proton patients; photon patients lost diversity and naive cells.

Produced via immunoSEQ multiplex PCR; TCRdb's table is partial and in-frame only. The repertoire holds 25,000 to 30,000 clones, with roughly four fifths as singletons. Germline V gene data show CDR1 as SGHKS and CDR2 as YYEKEE (reference sequence). V was shortened by 2 bases and J by 4 bases, with 7 bases between the two germline ends. This CDR3 has 13 amino acids. The gene calls are TRBV5-5 and TRBJ1-5; D call uncertain. The specimen was peripheral blood, collected from a patient treated with photon-based radiotherapy. The clonotype was recovered from a woman between 50 and 59 years old with pancreatic cancer. The chain's CDR3 is CASSFALNQPQHF. The CDR3 DNA is TGTGCCAGCAGCTTTGCCCTGAATCAGCCCCAGCATTTT.